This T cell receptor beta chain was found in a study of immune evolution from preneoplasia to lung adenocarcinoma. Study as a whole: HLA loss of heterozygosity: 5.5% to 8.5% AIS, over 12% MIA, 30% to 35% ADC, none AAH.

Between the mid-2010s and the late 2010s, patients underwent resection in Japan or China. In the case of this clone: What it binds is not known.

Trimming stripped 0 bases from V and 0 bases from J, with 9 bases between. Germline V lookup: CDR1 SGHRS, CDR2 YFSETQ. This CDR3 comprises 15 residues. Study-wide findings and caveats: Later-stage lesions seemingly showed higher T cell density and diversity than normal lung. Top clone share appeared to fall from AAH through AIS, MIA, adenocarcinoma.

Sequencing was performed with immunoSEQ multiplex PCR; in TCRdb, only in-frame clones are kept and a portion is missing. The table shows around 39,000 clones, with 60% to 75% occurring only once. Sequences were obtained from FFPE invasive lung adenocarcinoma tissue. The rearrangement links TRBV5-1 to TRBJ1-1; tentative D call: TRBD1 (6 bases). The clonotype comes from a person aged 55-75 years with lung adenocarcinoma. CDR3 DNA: TGCGCCAGCAGCTTGGGGACAGCCCTGAACACTGAAGCTTTCTTT. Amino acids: CASSLGTALNTEAFF.